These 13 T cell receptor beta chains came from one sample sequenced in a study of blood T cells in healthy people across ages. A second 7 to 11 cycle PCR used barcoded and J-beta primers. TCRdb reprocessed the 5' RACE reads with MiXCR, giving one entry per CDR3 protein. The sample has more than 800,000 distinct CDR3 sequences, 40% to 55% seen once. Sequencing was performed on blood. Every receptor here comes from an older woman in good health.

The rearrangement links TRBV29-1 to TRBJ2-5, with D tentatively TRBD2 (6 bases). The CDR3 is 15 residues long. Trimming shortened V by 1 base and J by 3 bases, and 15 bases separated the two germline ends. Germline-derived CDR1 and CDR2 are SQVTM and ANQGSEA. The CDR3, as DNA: TGCAGCGTTGAAGGGCGGGACCCTAACGAAGAGACCCAGTACTTC. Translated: CSVEGRDPNEETQYF.

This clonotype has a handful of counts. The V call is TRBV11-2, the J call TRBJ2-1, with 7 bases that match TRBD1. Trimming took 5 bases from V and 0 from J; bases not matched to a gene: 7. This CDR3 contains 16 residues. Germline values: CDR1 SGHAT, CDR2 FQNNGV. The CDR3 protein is CASSDPGDSSYNEQFF. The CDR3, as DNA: TGTGCCAGCAGCGACCCAGGGGACAGCTCCTACAATGAGCAGTTCTTC.

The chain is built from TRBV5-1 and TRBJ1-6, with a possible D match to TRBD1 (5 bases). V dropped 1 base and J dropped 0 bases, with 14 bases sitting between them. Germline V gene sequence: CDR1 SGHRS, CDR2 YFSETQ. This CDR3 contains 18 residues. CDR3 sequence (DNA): TGCGCCAGCAGCTTGAGGGACCAGTCAAGCTCCTATAATTCACCCCTCCACTTT. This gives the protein CASSLRDQSSSYNSPLHF.

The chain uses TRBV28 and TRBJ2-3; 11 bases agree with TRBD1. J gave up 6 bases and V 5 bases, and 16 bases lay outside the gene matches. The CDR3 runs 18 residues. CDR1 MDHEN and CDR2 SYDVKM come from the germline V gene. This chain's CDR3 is CASSGGHSGQGARDTQYF. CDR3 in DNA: TGTGCCAGCAGTGGGGGGCATAGCGGACAGGGGGCGCGGGATACGCAGTATTTT.

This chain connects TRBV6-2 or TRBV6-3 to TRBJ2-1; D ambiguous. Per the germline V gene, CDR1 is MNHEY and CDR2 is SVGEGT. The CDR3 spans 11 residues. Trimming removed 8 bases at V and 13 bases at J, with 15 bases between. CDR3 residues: CASRKQETQFF. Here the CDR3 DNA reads TGTGCCAGCCGAAAACAAGAGACCCAGTTCTTC.

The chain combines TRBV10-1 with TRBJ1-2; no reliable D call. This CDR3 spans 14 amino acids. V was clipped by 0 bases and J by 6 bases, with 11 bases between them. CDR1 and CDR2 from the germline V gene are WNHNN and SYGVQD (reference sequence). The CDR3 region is CASSESKGWHGYTF. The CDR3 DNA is TGCGCCAGCAGTGAGTCGAAAGGGTGGCATGGCTACACCTTC.

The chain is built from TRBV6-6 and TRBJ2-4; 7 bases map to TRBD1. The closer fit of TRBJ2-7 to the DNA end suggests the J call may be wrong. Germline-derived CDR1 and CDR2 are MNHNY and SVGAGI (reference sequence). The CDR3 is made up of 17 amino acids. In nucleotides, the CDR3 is TGTGCCAGCAGTTCCAATCCGATGACAGGGATATCCTACGAGCAGTACTTC. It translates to CASSSNPMTGISYEQYF.

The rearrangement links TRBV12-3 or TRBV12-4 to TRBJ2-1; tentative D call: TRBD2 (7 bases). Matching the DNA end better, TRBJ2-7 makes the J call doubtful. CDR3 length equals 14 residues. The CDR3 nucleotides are TGTGCCGCGGGGGCGGGACCCTCCTACAATGAGCAGTACTTC. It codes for CAAGAGPSYNEQYF.

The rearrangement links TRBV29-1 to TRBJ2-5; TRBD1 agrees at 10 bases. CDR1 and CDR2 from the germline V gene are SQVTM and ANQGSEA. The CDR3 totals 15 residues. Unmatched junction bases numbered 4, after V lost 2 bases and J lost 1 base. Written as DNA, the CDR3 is TGCAGCGTTGAAATCTGGGACAGGGGCCAAGAGACCCAGTACTTC. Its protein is CSVEIWDRGQETQYF.

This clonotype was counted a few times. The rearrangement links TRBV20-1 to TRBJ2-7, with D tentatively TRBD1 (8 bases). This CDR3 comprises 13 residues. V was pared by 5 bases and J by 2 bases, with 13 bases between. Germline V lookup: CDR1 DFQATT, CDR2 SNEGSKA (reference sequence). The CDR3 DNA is TGCAGTGCTCACAGGGGGGGGACCTACGAGCAGTACTTC. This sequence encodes CSAHRGGTYEQYF.

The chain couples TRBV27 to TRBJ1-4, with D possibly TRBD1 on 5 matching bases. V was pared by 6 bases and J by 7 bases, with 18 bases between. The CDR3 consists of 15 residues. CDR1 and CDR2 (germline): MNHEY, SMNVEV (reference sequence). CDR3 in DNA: TGTGCCAGCAGCCTCTTGGCAGGGAAGGGTGAAAAACTGTTTTTT. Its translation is CASSLLAGKGEKLFF.

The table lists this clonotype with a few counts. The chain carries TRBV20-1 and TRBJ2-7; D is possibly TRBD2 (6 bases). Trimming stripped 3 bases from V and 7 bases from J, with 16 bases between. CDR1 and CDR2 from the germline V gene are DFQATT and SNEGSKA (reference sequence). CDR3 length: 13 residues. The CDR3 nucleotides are TGCAGTGCTAGCGGGGCCCCGACTAGTGAGCAGTACTTC. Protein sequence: CSASGAPTSEQYF.

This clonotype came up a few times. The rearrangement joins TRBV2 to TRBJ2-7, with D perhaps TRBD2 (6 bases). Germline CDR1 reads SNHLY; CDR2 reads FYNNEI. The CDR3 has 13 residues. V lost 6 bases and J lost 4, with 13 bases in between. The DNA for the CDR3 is TGTGCCAGCAGAACAGGACTAACTTACGAGCAGTACTTC. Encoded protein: CASRTGLTYEQYF.